This TCR beta chain is from a study of blood T cell repertoires in COVID-19. Across the study: From T cells, B-cell-depleted T cells, or PBMCs came the material, which was cDNA or gDNA.

Profiling relied on immunoSEQ multiplex PCR, and the TCRdb table lists in-frame clones only, not all of them. The sample comprises approximately 240,000 clones, around 90% of which are singletons, and approximately 2% rests with the top ten. This clone was observed a single time. Germline V CDR1 and CDR2: SGHVS, FNYEAQ. V lost 1 base and J 4 bases, leaving 10 bases between the germline ends. The CDR3 is 14 residues long. Residents of 24 US areas, aged about 18 to 100 years, made up the participants. Two consecutive negative NP/OP PCR tests, clearance, or resolved symptoms defined Cohort 3 recovery. The clonotype originates from a woman younger than 30 who had recovered from COVID-19. Sequencing used PBMCs or T cells enriched from blood (not recorded which). The chain has TRBV7-6 and TRBJ1-1; D perhaps matches TRBD1 (6 bases). The CDR3 reads CASSLGQGSTEAFF. CDR3 sequence (DNA): TGTGCCAGCAGCTTAGGGCAGGGGAGCACTGAAGCTTTCTTT.